There are many counts of the clone carrying this T cell receptor beta chain. Its antigen is currently unknown. A much larger clone is a single base away; this may be a read error. TCRdb redid the calling of the multiplex PCR reads with MiXCR, one entry per CDR3 protein. The sample yields approximately 21,000 distinct CDR3 sequences, roughly 40% seen once. Per germline, CDR1 SGHTA and CDR2 FQGNSA. The CDR3 covers 15 residues. The sample is drawn from a study of breast tumors, draining lymph nodes, adjacent tissues. Study-wide findings and caveats: Compared with lymph nodes, tumors were less diverse; compared with nontumor tissue, more. Tumor and nontumor repertoires were significantly more similar in luminal-like than in basal-like breast cancer. The lymph node origin of tumor T cells was framed as consistent with a hypothesis, not demonstrated.

Sequenced sample: breast tumor tissue. This receptor was identified in a female donor with breast cancer. Some clones in this sample may be carry-over from other donors' samples. V gene TRBV7-2 combines with J gene TRBJ2-5, with a tentative D call TRBD2 (5 bases). The CDR3, as DNA: TGTGCCAGCAGCCTAAGGACTTCCTTCCAAGAGACCCAGCACTTC. As protein: CASSLRTSFQETQHF.